The 29 T cell receptor beta chains below come from one sample, sequenced in a study of cytomegalovirus exposure and HLA in healthy donors. Researchers ran the PCR with 60 Vbeta and 13 Jbeta primers. Method: immunoSEQ multiplex PCR; TCRdb's copy keeps in-frame clones and lacks some. The data hold around 190,000 clones, with less than 85% observed a single time. The specimen was PBMCs. The receptors were sampled from a man aged 25 to 40 in good health and CMV-seropositive.

The chain joins TRBV11-2 to TRBJ2-5; 7 bases are a match to TRBD1. The CDR3 totals 16 residues. The V gene's germline CDR1 is SGHAT and CDR2 FQNNGV. The junction had 8 bases not matched to a gene; V was cut back by 3 bases and J by 1 base. CDR3 sequence: CASSFWQGTAQETQYF. DNA of the CDR3: TGTGCCAGCAGCTTCTGGCAGGGGACAGCCCAAGAGACCCAGTACTTC.

This rearrangement joins TRBV28 to TRBJ1-5; the match to TRBD1 covers 8 bases. Germline V gene data show CDR1 as MDHEN and CDR2 as SYDVKM. The CDR3 totals 14 residues. With 4 bases clipped from V and 7 bases from J, the junction kept 6 bases outside the gene matches. The CDR3 DNA sequence: TGTGCCAGCAGTTGGCCCGACAGGGGACAGCCCCAGCATTTT. This codes for CASSWPDRGQPQHF.

The chain is built from TRBV5-1 and TRBJ2-5, with D perhaps matching TRBD2 (5 bases). Trimming stripped 1 base from V and 1 base from J, with 8 bases between. Looked up from germline, CDR1 is SGHRS and CDR2 is YFSETQ. The CDR3 runs to 14 residues. In DNA form, the CDR3 reads TGCGCCAGCAGCTTGTACGGACTCCAAGAGACCCAGTACTTC. Translated: CASSLYGLQETQYF.

The V and J genes are TRBV18 and TRBJ1-2; D is ambiguous. Trimming pared 2 bases from V and 7 bases from J, leaving 17 bases between. CDR1 and CDR2 from the germline V gene are KGHSH and LQKENI. The CDR3 contains 15 residues. In DNA, the CDR3 is TGTGCCAGCTCACCATTTGAGGAAAAACTAAGTGGCTACACCTTC. Its protein is CASSPFEEKLSGYTF.

The chain recombines TRBV7-8 with TRBJ1-5; 7 nucleotides agree with TRBD1. Germline CDR1 is SGHVS and CDR2 is FQNEAQ. This CDR3 is built from 14 residues. The V gene end was trimmed by 5 bases and the J gene end by 5 bases; junction bases not matched to a gene: 6. The CDR3 nucleotides are TGTGCCAGCAGCCCTGGGGACAGCCATCAGCCCCAGCATTTT. Residues: CASSPGDSHQPQHF.

The rearrangement joins TRBV5-1 to TRBJ2-2; 7 nucleotides align to TRBD1. The germline CDR1 and CDR2 sequences are SGHRS and YFSETQ. V shed 4 bases, J shed 1 base, and the junction held 4 bases outside the gene matches. CDR3 length: 15 residues. CDR3 amino acids: CASSPRTGNTGELFF. The DNA for the CDR3 is TGCGCCAGCAGCCCCCGGACAGGGAACACCGGGGAGCTGTTTTTT.

Details on this clone: In the same sample, other DNA sequences code for this CDR3. The rearrangement uses TRBV19 and TRBJ2-2; D possibly corresponds to TRBD1 (5 bases). Trimming left V 3 bases short and J 0 bases short, with 8 bases between. The CDR3 is 15 residues long. Germline CDR1 LNHDA, CDR2 SQIVND (reference sequence). Here the CDR3 DNA reads TGTGCCAGTAGTATCCAAGGGGCGAACACCGGGGAGCTGTTTTTT. Amino acid sequence: CASSIQGANTGELFF.

The CDR3 bases are TGTGCCAGCAGTTACCAGGGGGCCTGGGAGACCCAGTACTTC. Amino acids: CASSYQGAWETQYF. V and J are TRBV6-5 and TRBJ2-5, with 8 bases matching TRBD1. V lost 2 bases and J lost 5; bases outside the gene matches: 4. Germline V CDR1 and CDR2: MNHEY, SVGAGI. This CDR3 spans 14 amino acids.

The chain is built from TRBV19 and TRBJ1-1, with D unresolved. Germline V gives CDR1 LNHDA, CDR2 SQIVND (reference sequence). V dropped 9 bases and J dropped 2 bases, with 7 bases sitting between them. The CDR3 is made up of 11 amino acids. CDR3 nucleotide sequence: TGTGCCAGCCGGTCTAACACTGAAGCTTTCTTT. It yields the protein CASRSNTEAFF.

V usage is TRBV19 and J usage is TRBJ2-7; perhaps TRBD2 as D (6 bases). Germline CDR1 reads LNHDA; CDR2 reads SQIVND (reference sequence). The CDR3 extends over 16 amino acids. Trimming pared 3 bases from V and 0 bases from J, leaving 15 bases between. This CDR3 reads CASSIVVTGASYEQYF. The CDR3 DNA is TGTGCCAGTAGTATTGTCGTGACGGGAGCCTCCTACGAGCAGTACTTC.

This chain links TRBV18 with TRBJ2-7; 8 bases map to TRBD2. The V gene end was trimmed by 6 bases and the J gene end by 6 bases; junction bases not matched to a gene: 7. The CDR3 sequence is 13 residues long. Germline V CDR1 and CDR2: KGHSH, LQKENI. CDR3: CASSKAGEGEQYF. The CDR3 DNA follows: TGTGCCAGCTCTAAAGCGGGGGAGGGCGAGCAGTACTTC. Variable domain in full (rest from reference TRBV18 and TRBJ2-7): NAGVMQNPRHLVRRRGQEARLRCSPMKGHSHVYWYRQLPEEGLKFMVYLQKENIIDESGMPKERFSAEFPKEGPSILRIQQVVRGDSAAYFCASSKAGEGEQYFGPGTRLTVT.

This chain connects TRBV27 to TRBJ2-3; the D is unclear. Germline V lookup: CDR1 MNHEY, CDR2 SMNVEV (reference sequence). Trimming stripped 8 bases from V and 1 base from J, with 10 bases between. The CDR3 covers 13 residues. The CDR3 DNA reads TGTGCCAGCGCGATTGCTGGCACAGATACGCAGTATTTT. This gives the protein CASAIAGTDTQYF.

Points on this clone: At one end the junction does not follow the germline gene, possibly because of a read error. The CDR3 loop is CASSLKGQGASGANVLTF. The DNA of the CDR3 is TGTGCTAGCAGCTTAAAGGGACAGGGTGCTAGTGGGGCCAACGTCCTGACTTTC. V usage is TRBV7-7 and J usage is TRBJ2-6, with 9 bases aligning to TRBD1. Per germline, CDR1 SSHAT and CDR2 FNYEAQ (reference sequence). This CDR3 has 18 amino acids.

This clone was detected once. The chain couples TRBV29-1 to TRBJ2-7; D possibly corresponds to TRBD1 (6 bases). V was clipped by 2 bases and J by 3 bases, with 11 bases between them. Germline assignment: CDR1 SQVTM and CDR2 ANQGSEA. The CDR3 covers 13 residues. CDR3 coding DNA: TGCAGCGTTGAATTCCGCAGGGGCTACGAGCAGTACTTC. Protein product: CSVEFRRGYEQYF.

This chain links TRBV10-2 with TRBJ2-5, with no clear D. This CDR3 comprises 14 residues. V lost 6 bases to trimming and J lost 1 base, with 12 bases between them. Germline assignment: CDR1 WSHSY and CDR2 SAAADI. This chain's CDR3 is CASSLAGSQETQYF. Here the CDR3 DNA reads TGCGCCAGCAGCCTTGCCGGGTCCCAAGAGACCCAGTACTTC.

The genes are TRBV6-1 and TRBJ2-5; tentatively, D is TRBD2 (5 bases). Germline V gives CDR1 MNHNS, CDR2 SASEGT. The CDR3 consists of 14 residues. V lost 5 bases, J lost 2 bases, and 12 bases lay in between. CDR3 DNA sequence: TGTGCCAGCAGTTTTTCCGGGATTCAAGAGACCCAGTACTTC. Its protein product is CASSFSGIQETQYF.

This chain connects TRBV7-9 to TRBJ2-7, with TRBD2 matching 8 bases. The CDR3 sequence is 15 residues long. With V trimmed by 1 base and J by 1 base, 3 bases remained unmatched. The germline V gene encodes CDR1 SEHNR and CDR2 FQNEAQ (reference sequence). CDR3 in DNA: TGTGCCAGCAGCTTAGTTTCTAGCGGGTCCTACGAGCAGTACTTC. It yields the protein CASSLVSSGSYEQYF.

The V call is TRBV7-2, the J call TRBJ2-4; D unclear. The V gene's germline CDR1 is SGHTA and CDR2 FQGNSA. V was trimmed by 5 bases and J by 0 bases, leaving 11 bases between them. The CDR3 runs 15 residues. DNA of the CDR3: TGTGCCAGCAGCCCGCGGATCGTAGCCAAAAACATTCAGTACTTC. It encodes CASSPRIVAKNIQYF.

The chain employs TRBV27 and TRBJ2-7; TRBD1 might be the D (6 bases). The V gene's germline CDR1 is MNHEY and CDR2 SMNVEV (reference sequence). V lost 4 bases and J 3 bases, leaving 10 bases between the germline ends. The CDR3 runs to 13 residues. CDR3: CASSSLTGYEQYF. The CDR3 region has the DNA TGTGCCAGCAGTTCGTTGACAGGCTACGAGCAGTACTTC.

The table lists this clone with a count of one. The rearrangement joins TRBV7-2 to TRBJ1-5; the D is unclear. Trimming shortened V by 2 bases and J by 6 bases, and 11 bases separated the two germline ends. Looked up from germline, CDR1 is SGHTA and CDR2 is FQGNSA. There are 14 residues in the CDR3. The CDR3 DNA reads as TGTGCCAGCAGCTTAAGAGGTATCACTCAGCCCCAGCATTTT. Protein sequence: CASSLRGITQPQHF.

This clone has more than one count but fewer than ten. The rearrangement links TRBV19 to TRBJ1-4; perhaps TRBD1 as D (5 bases). The germline V gene encodes CDR1 LNHDA and CDR2 SQIVND (reference sequence). The CDR3 contains 13 residues. The ends were cut back, 4 bases at V and 5 bases at J, with 8 bases in the middle. CDR3 DNA: TGTGCCAGTAGTAGCCAGGGAAATGAAAAACTGTTTTTT. Protein product: CASSSQGNEKLFF.

The V gene is TRBV7-9, the J gene TRBJ1-1; D perhaps matches TRBD1 (6 bases). This CDR3 region has 13 residues. V lost 8 bases and J lost 2, with 12 bases in between. CDR1 and CDR2 (germline): SEHNR, FQNEAQ (reference sequence). CDR3 coding DNA: TGTGCCAGCGCCGGACAGCGAAACACTGAAGCTTTCTTT. Translating gives CASAGQRNTEAFF.

The chain combines TRBV7-2 with TRBJ2-5; a possible D gene is TRBD2 (5 bases). CDR3 length: 13 residues. Trimming left V 2 bases short and J 6 bases short, with 10 bases between. Per germline, CDR1 SGHTA and CDR2 FQGNSA. CDR3 sequence: CASSLPPGKTQYF. The CDR3, as DNA: TGTGCCAGCAGCTTACCCCCCGGGAAGACCCAGTACTTC. Full variable domain (remainder filled in from reference TRBV7-2 and TRBJ2-5): GAGVSQSPSNKVTEKGKDVELRCDPISGHTALYWYRQSLGQGLEFLIYFQGNSAPDKSGLPSDRFSAERTGGSVSTLTIQRTQQEDSAVYLCASSLPPGKTQYFGPGTRLLVL.

The rearrangement links TRBV7-2 to TRBJ2-2, with D possibly TRBD1 on 6 matching bases. CDR3 length: 16 residues. Trimming left V 1 base short and J 5 bases short, with 14 bases between. Germline loops: CDR1 SGHTA, CDR2 FQGNSA. The CDR3 DNA is TGTGCCAGCAGCTTAGATTCCAGGGGAAGTACCGGGGAGCTGTTTTTT. This translates into CASSLDSRGSTGELFF.

The chain employs TRBV7-3 and TRBJ2-3; tentatively, D is TRBD2 (6 bases). This CDR3 is built from 13 residues. The germline V and J ends were trimmed by 5 bases and 2 bases, with 8 bases remaining between them. Germline V gene data show CDR1 as SGHTA and CDR2 as FQGTGA. CDR3 in amino acids: CASSQDYTDTQYF. The CDR3 DNA sequence: TGTGCCAGCAGCCAGGACTACACAGATACGCAGTATTTT.

Only one count was recorded for this clone. The chain joins TRBV19 to TRBJ2-1; no reliable D call. Trimming shortened V by 6 bases and J by 0 bases, and 3 bases separated the two germline ends. CDR1 and CDR2 (germline): LNHDA, SQIVND (reference sequence). The CDR3 is 12 amino acids. Here the CDR3 DNA reads TGTGCCAGTAGCGGCTCCTACAATGAGCAGTTCTTC. It specifies CASSGSYNEQFF. The complete variable domain, with remaining parts taken from reference TRBV19 and TRBJ2-1, reads DGGITQSPKYLFRKEGQNVTLSCEQNLNHDAMYWYRQDPGQGLRLIYYSQIVNDFQKGDIAEGYSVSREKKESFPLTVTSAQKNPTAFYLCASSGSYNEQFFGPGTRLTVL.

This chain links TRBV5-6 with TRBJ1-2; maybe TRBD1 (6 bases). The CDR3 covers 14 residues. Trimming pared 0 bases from V and 8 bases from J, leaving 14 bases between. Germline V gives CDR1 SGHDT, CDR2 YYEEEE. CDR3 residues: CASSLVSGVYGYTF. CDR3 DNA: TGTGCCAGCAGCTTGGTATCAGGGGTTTACGGCTACACCTTC.

This clone was counted once. V gene TRBV28 combines with J gene TRBJ1-4, with 9 bases matching TRBD1. Looked up from germline, CDR1 is MDHEN and CDR2 is SYDVKM. The V and J ends lost 3 bases and 5 bases, in that order; junction bases with no gene match: 4. The CDR3 spans 15 residues. CDR3 protein: CASSLADRGNEKLFF. The DNA for the CDR3 is TGTGCCAGCAGTTTGGCGGACAGGGGAAATGAAAAACTGTTTTTT.

The chain is built from TRBV15 and TRBJ1-3; D remains ambiguous. V lost 8 bases to trimming and J lost 0 bases, with 8 bases between them. Germline V gene sequence: CDR1 LNHNV, CDR2 YYDKDF (reference sequence). The CDR3 totals 13 residues. Written as DNA, the CDR3 is TGTGCCACCGTTAGCAGCTCTGGAAACACCATATATTTT. As protein: CATVSSSGNTIYF.